The 14 T cell receptor beta chains presented below share a single source sample, sequenced in a study of CD8+CD57+ T cells in acquired aplastic anemia (dated by TCRdb to 2016 to 2019). Sequenced using an Illumina HiSeq 2000. Profiling of TCR beta VDJ combinations and CDR3 sequences used genomic DNA as the template. Using fastp at Q25 and MiXCR, TCRdb reprocessed the public reads and kept productive beta chains. Each CDR3 protein gets just one entry, which takes the most common genes and DNA from the rows behind it. The sample has 200,000 to 300,000 distinct CDR3 sequences on record, approximately 45% of them singletons. In total, the top ten clones hold under 9% of the sample. Patients chosen for sequencing had shown expansion of CD8+CD57+ cells by flow cytometry. The sequenced sample was sorted CD4+, CD8+, or CD8+CD57+ T cells (not recorded which) from PBMCs. The receptor set was obtained from a human donor with aplastic anemia.

Worth noting for this clonotype: A junction end diverges from the germline sequence, so it may reflect a read error. The chain is built from TRBV7-9 and TRBJ1-1, with D possibly TRBD1 on 6 matching bases. The CDR3 spans 12 residues. CDR1 and CDR2 (germline): SEHNR, FQNEAQ (reference sequence). CDR3 residues: CASSLRGAEASF. CDR3 sequence (DNA): TGTGCCAGCAGCTTGCGGGGGGCTGAAGCTTCCTTT.

The table lists this clonotype with many counts. The rearrangement links TRBV11-2 to TRBJ2-7; no reliable D call. The CDR3 is made up of 12 amino acids. Germline lookup yields CDR1 SGHAT and CDR2 FQNNGV. V lost 7 bases and J 0 bases, leaving 7 bases between the germline ends. CDR3 in amino acids: CASTKSSYEQYF. The CDR3, as DNA: TGTGCCAGCACCAAGAGCTCCTACGAGCAGTACTTC.

Turning to this clonotype: Lacking the conserved final phenylalanine or tryptophan, this CDR3 likely reflects a read error. It is unclear where the CDR3 begins or ends on the DNA, so no DNA is shown, and the CDR3 is as TCRdb lists it. V and J are TRBV7-9 and TRBJ2-2; the table's TRBD1 call for D was not verified on the DNA. CDR1 SEHNR and CDR2 FQNEAQ come from the germline V gene (reference sequence). Both ends counted, the CDR3 spans 8 residues. The CDR3 here is CASSLLGQ.

The chain couples TRBV15 to TRBJ1-1; D gene unclear. CDR1 LNHNV and CDR2 YYDKDF come from the germline V gene (reference sequence). The V gene lost 4 bases and the J gene lost 3 bases, with 9 bases spanning the gap. The CDR3 has 13 amino acids. The CDR3 is CATSMVSDTEAFF. CDR3 sequence (DNA): TGTGCCACCAGCATGGTAAGCGACACTGAAGCTTTCTTT. The variable domain in full, with the rest retrieved from reference TRBV15 and TRBJ1-1, is DAMVIQNPRYQVTQFGKPVTLSCSQTLNHNVMYWYQQKSSQAPKLLFHYYDKDFNNEADTPDNFQSRRPNTSFCFLDIRSPGLGDTAMYLCATSMVSDTEAFFGQGTRLTVV.

The gene calls are TRBV5-4 and TRBJ2-3; 12 bases are a match to TRBD1. V lost 4 bases to trimming and J lost 2 bases; unmatched junction nucleotides: 8. This CDR3 contains 17 residues. Germline V gene lookup returns CDR1 SGHNT and CDR2 YYREEE (reference sequence). CDR3 amino acids: CASSPGTGGRPTDTQYF. CDR3 sequence (DNA): TGTGCCAGCAGCCCCGGGACAGGGGGCAGACCCACAGATACGCAGTATTTT. The full variable domain, with the rest looked up from reference TRBV5-4 and TRBJ2-3, is ETGVTQSPTHLIKTRGQQVTLRCSSQSGHNTVSWYQQALGQGPQFIFQYYREEENGRGNFPPRFSGLQFPNYSSELNVNALELDDSALYLCASSPGTGGRPTDTQYFGPGTRLTVL.

The sample holds many counts of this clonotype. The rearrangement links TRBV4-3 to TRBJ1-6, with 9 bases lining up with TRBD1. Germline loops: CDR1 LGHNA, CDR2 YSLEER. This CDR3 has 15 amino acids. With 0 bases clipped from V and 10 bases from J, the junction kept 4 bases outside the gene matches. DNA for the CDR3: TGCGCCAGCAGCCAAGACGGGACAGGGATATCACCCCTCCACTTT. This encodes CASSQDGTGISPLHF.

This clonotype turned up a few times. The chain couples TRBV29-1 to TRBJ1-1; the D is unclear. V lost 1 base to trimming and J lost 0 bases, with 12 bases between them. The CDR3 covers 15 residues. Germline V gene data show CDR1 as SQVTM and CDR2 as ANQGSEA. The CDR3 loop is CSVEGPSGMNTEAFF. The CDR3 bases are TGCAGCGTTGAAGGTCCTAGCGGGATGAACACTGAAGCTTTCTTT.

This sequence joins TRBV10-3 and TRBJ1-1; D may be TRBD1 (6 bases). CDR1 ENHRY and CDR2 SYGVKD come from the germline V gene. There are 13 residues in the CDR3. Trimming shortened V by 6 bases and J by 1 base, and 9 bases separated the two germline ends. Here the CDR3 DNA reads TGTGCCATCAGACCGGGACAGAACACTGAAGCTTTCTTT. It encodes CAIRPGQNTEAFF.

This clonotype came up many times. The chain employs TRBV2 and TRBJ1-1; D gene ambiguous. The V end was cut by 10 bases, the J end by 9 bases, with 18 bases between. The CDR3 sequence is 12 residues long. Germline CDR1 reads SNHLY; CDR2 reads FYNNEI. The CDR3 DNA follows: TGTGCCACACAACGGGCCGAGATTAAAGCTTTCTTT. Translation: CATQRAEIKAFF.

This clonotype was seen repeatedly, ten times or more. The chain has TRBV12-3 or TRBV12-4 and TRBJ1-1; D gene unclear. Between the trimmed V and J ends, which lost 0 bases and 1 base, there was a span of 6 bases. CDR3 size: 14 residues. CDR3 in amino acids: CASSLAPRNTEAFF. Here the CDR3 DNA reads TGTGCCAGCAGTTTAGCCCCGAGGAACACTGAAGCTTTCTTT.

This clonotype came up a few times. The genes are TRBV7-9 and TRBJ2-7; D may be TRBD1 (5 bases). The V gene's germline CDR1 is SEHNR and CDR2 FQNEAQ (reference sequence). Trimming shortened V by 4 bases and J by 4 bases, and 8 bases separated the two germline ends. This CDR3 spans 12 amino acids. The CDR3 coding sequence is TGTGCCAGCAGCTCCGGACATTACGAGCAGTACTTC. This sequence encodes CASSSGHYEQYF.

Many counts were recorded for this clonotype. The chain recombines TRBV20-1 with TRBJ2-7, with 10 nucleotides matching TRBD1. Germline V gives CDR1 DFQATT, CDR2 SNEGSKA (reference sequence). The CDR3 is 14 amino acids. With 6 bases clipped from V and 4 bases from J, the junction kept 9 bases outside the gene matches. Written as DNA, the CDR3 is TGCAGTGCACCCTCCGGGACAGGGGAGTACGAGCAGTACTTC. Translating gives CSAPSGTGEYEQYF.

The CDR3, as DNA: TGCAGCGTCCGCACAGGGGGCTATGGAAACACCATATATTTT. It yields the protein CSVRTGGYGNTIYF. The V call is TRBV29-1, the J call TRBJ1-3; 9 nucleotides align to TRBD1. The V gene's germline CDR1 is SQVTM and CDR2 ANQGSEA. The ends lost 6 bases at V and 3 bases at J; junction bases unmatched: 6. This CDR3 spans 14 amino acids.

This clonotype was counted at least ten times. The CDR3 region has the DNA TGCGCCAGCAGCCAAAGCTATGAGCAGTTCTTC. It codes for CASSQSYEQFF. The chain carries TRBV4-1 and TRBJ2-1, with D unclear. The length of the CDR3 is 11 residues. The germline V and J ends were trimmed by 2 bases and 8 bases, with 4 bases remaining between them. Germline assignment: CDR1 MGHRA and CDR2 YSYEKL.